Below, 26 T cell receptor beta chains from the same sample are listed, as sequenced in a study of blood T cell repertoires in COVID-19 (dated by TCRdb to the early 2020s). The library was generated by the immunoSEQ multiplex PCR assay. This is the immuneACCESS table as TCRdb keeps it, with only in-frame sequences that have V and J called. A part of the clones is gone; compared with another copy, unresolved V genes explain less than half, and the rest is unexplained. The sample profile shows some 120,000 clones; 90% of them were found once. 4% to 5% of the sample comes from the top ten. Material: peripheral blood. These receptors originate from a man in his sixties with COVID-19, enrolled during active disease.

This rearrangement joins TRBV7-3 to TRBJ2-5; TRBD2 matches at 9 bases. Germline lookup yields CDR1 SGHTA and CDR2 FQGTGA. Trimming cost V 2 bases and J 5 bases; bases outside gene matches: 3. The CDR3 runs to 14 residues. DNA for the CDR3: TGTGCCAGCAGCTTACTCGGGACTAGCGAGACCCAGTACTTC. The encoded protein is CASSLLGTSETQYF.

The chain employs TRBV12-3 or TRBV12-4 and TRBJ1-1, with D unresolved. V dropped 3 bases and J dropped 2 bases, with 7 bases sitting between them. This CDR3 has 13 amino acids. The CDR3 nucleotides read TGTGCCAGCAGTTTGGAGATAAACACTGAAGCTTTCTTT. It codes for CASSLEINTEAFF.

The V call is TRBV7-2, the J call TRBJ1-5; 7 positions agree with TRBD1. The CDR3 covers 15 residues. The germline CDR1 and CDR2 sequences are SGHTA and FQGNSA. The V segment lost 3 bases and the J segment 5 bases; nucleotides outside the gene matches: 7. The CDR3 loop is CASSFDRDRDQPQHF. DNA of the CDR3: TGTGCCAGCAGCTTCGACAGGGATAGGGATCAGCCCCAGCATTTT.

The rearrangement uses TRBV19 and TRBJ1-5; the D gene is possibly TRBD1 (5 bases). CDR1 LNHDA and CDR2 SQIVND come from the germline V gene (reference sequence). The CDR3 sequence is 18 residues long. The germline V and J ends were trimmed by 4 bases and 3 bases, with 22 bases remaining between them. The CDR3 region is CASSKGRRNDGDNQPQHF. For the CDR3, the DNA is TGTGCCAGTAGTAAGGGGCGACGGAACGACGGTGACAATCAGCCCCAGCATTTT.

The gene calls are TRBV3-1 (or the pseudogene TRBV3-2) and TRBJ1-6, with 9 bases aligning to TRBD1. Germline lookup yields CDR1 LGHDT and CDR2 YNNKEL (reference sequence). V shed 2 bases, J shed 6 bases, and the junction held 5 bases outside the gene matches. This CDR3 has 16 residues. CDR3 in DNA: TGTGCCAGCAGCCAAATACAGGGGGCCCCTAATTCACCCCTCCACTTT. Protein sequence: CASSQIQGAPNSPLHF.

J is TRBJ1-2 and V is TRBV19; maybe TRBD1 (6 bases). Germline loops: CDR1 LNHDA, CDR2 SQIVND (reference sequence). Trimming removed 4 bases at V and 4 bases at J, with 16 bases between. The CDR3 length is 15 residues. The CDR3 reads CASSNPGQVLYGYTF. The CDR3 DNA reads as TGTGCCAGTAGTAATCCGGGACAAGTCCTCTATGGCTACACCTTC.

V gene TRBV30 combines with J gene TRBJ1-5; 9 bases agree with TRBD1. The CDR3 has 15 residues. V shed 3 bases, J shed 3 bases, and the junction held 6 bases outside the gene matches. Germline V lookup: CDR1 GTSNPN, CDR2 SVGIG (reference sequence). The CDR3 nucleotides read TGTGCCTGGAGCGCAGACAGGGGGTACAATCAGCCCCAGCATTTT. Translating it yields CAWSADRGYNQPQHF. Full variable domain (remainder filled in from reference TRBV30 and TRBJ1-5): SQTIHQWPATLVQPVGSPLSLECTVEGTSNPNLYWYRQAAGRGLQLLFYSVGIGQISSEVPQNLSASRPQDRQFILSSKKLLLSDSGFYLCAWSADRGYNQPQHFGDGTRLSIL.

This clone was found a few times. The V call is TRBV27, the J call TRBJ2-3, with D perhaps TRBD2 (6 bases). The CDR3 totals 13 residues. Trimming shortened V by 8 bases and J by 3 bases, and 12 bases separated the two germline ends. CDR1 is MNHEY, CDR2 SMNVEV, per germline (reference sequence). The CDR3 nucleotides read TGTGCCAGCCAAGGGGACTTTACAGATACGCAGTATTTT. It yields the protein CASQGDFTDTQYF.

This chain joins TRBV6-5 and TRBJ2-1; perhaps TRBD2 as D (7 bases). CDR1 MNHEY and CDR2 SVGAGI come from the germline V gene. The V end was cut by 2 bases, the J end by 6 bases, with 17 bases between. The CDR3 is 16 amino acids. This CDR3 is CASSYTPQGRGNEQFF. The CDR3 nucleotides are TGTGCCAGCAGTTACACACCGCAGGGGAGGGGCAATGAGCAGTTCTTC.

This chain's CDR3 is CASSPRPFSGNTIYF. The CDR3 DNA reads as TGTGCCAGCAGCCCCAGGCCTTTCTCTGGAAACACCATATATTTT. The chain carries TRBV3-1 (or the pseudogene TRBV3-2) and TRBJ1-3, with D hard to call. The CDR3 has 15 residues. V dropped 4 bases and J dropped 0 bases, with 10 bases sitting between them. Looked up from germline, CDR1 is LGHDT and CDR2 is YNNKEL (reference sequence).

V is TRBV13 and J is TRBJ2-7, with 10 bases aligning to TRBD1. This CDR3 is built from 15 residues. V lost 5 bases and J lost 2; bases outside the gene matches: 6. The germline V gene encodes CDR1 PRHDT and CDR2 FYEKMQ (reference sequence). The CDR3 reads CASSPPGQGTYEQYF. The CDR3 nucleotides read TGTGCCAGCAGCCCACCGGGACAGGGGACCTACGAGCAGTACTTC.

The chain is built from TRBV3-1 (or the pseudogene TRBV3-2) and TRBJ1-1; D is unclear. The CDR3 is 13 residues long. V was cut by 4 bases and J by 8 bases, with 14 bases left in between. Germline CDR1 and CDR2: LGHDT and YNNKEL (reference sequence). CDR3 nucleotide sequence: TGTGCCAGCAGCCCCTCCGAGGGATTGGAAGCTTTCTTT. Its translation: CASSPSEGLEAFF.

This clone was seen only once. The chain combines TRBV15 with TRBJ1-1, with TRBD1 identical over 8 bases. Germline CDR1 LNHNV, CDR2 YYDKDF (reference sequence). The CDR3 covers 13 residues. After removal of 11 bases from V and 2 bases from J, the junction contained 7 bases not matched to a gene. The CDR3 here is CASAGGFNTEAFF. The DNA for the CDR3 is TGTGCCTCGGCAGGGGGCTTTAACACTGAAGCTTTCTTT. The full variable domain, rest sourced from reference TRBV15 and TRBJ1-1, is DAMVIQNPRYQVTQFGKPVTLSCSQTLNHNVMYWYQQKSSQAPKLLFHYYDKDFNNEADTPDNFQSRRPNTSFCFLDIRSPGLGDTAMYLCASAGGFNTEAFFGQGTRLTVV.

The chain recombines TRBV7-8 with TRBJ1-4; the match to TRBD1 covers 7 bases. Germline-derived CDR1 and CDR2 are SGHVS and FQNEAQ. V was clipped by 5 bases and J by 5 bases; unmatched bases: 5. This CDR3 spans 14 amino acids. CDR3 amino acids: CASSQGQQNEKLFF. The CDR3 DNA sequence: TGTGCCAGCAGCCAGGGACAGCAGAATGAAAAACTGTTTTTT.

The J gene is TRBJ2-1, the V gene TRBV5-1; D may be TRBD2 (6 bases). Between the trimmed V and J ends, which lost 2 bases and 6 bases, there was a span of 18 bases. Germline-derived CDR1 and CDR2 are SGHRS and YFSETQ. This CDR3 has 16 residues. DNA for the CDR3: TGCGCCAGCAGCTTTTGGGGACTGCCTACGGGCAATGAGCAGTTCTTC. Translated: CASSFWGLPTGNEQFF.

The genes are TRBV29-1 and TRBJ2-1; the D is unclear. Germline loops: CDR1 SQVTM, CDR2 ANQGSEA. The CDR3 consists of 12 residues. The CDR3 reads CSSLGINNEQFF. The DNA of the CDR3 is TGCAGTTCTTTGGGCATTAACAATGAGCAGTTCTTC.

The chain has TRBV15 and TRBJ2-1, with TRBD2 matching over 11 bases. The CDR3 extends over 16 amino acids. The V gene's germline CDR1 is LNHNV and CDR2 YYDKDF (reference sequence). The junction had 6 bases not matched to a gene; V was cut back by 0 bases and J by 8 bases. This CDR3 reads CATSRDIAGGPYEQFF. The DNA of the CDR3 is TGTGCCACCAGCAGAGATATAGCGGGAGGGCCGTATGAGCAGTTCTTC.

The chain has TRBV7-9 and TRBJ1-2, with TRBD1 matching over 7 bases. The CDR3 has 13 residues. The germline gives CDR1 SEHNR, CDR2 FQNEAQ (reference sequence). V trimming: 5 bases; J trimming: 8 bases; junction bases outside the gene matches: 8. The CDR3 reads CASSLEDRRGYTF. As DNA, the CDR3 is TGTGCCAGCAGCCTTGAGGACAGGCGGGGCTACACCTTC.

CDR3 amino acids: CASSRVRGQPSSYEQYF. In DNA form, the CDR3 reads TGTGCCAGCAGCCGAGTTCGAGGACAGCCAAGCTCCTACGAGCAGTACTTC. The chain couples TRBV14 to TRBJ2-7; TRBD1 might be the D (6 bases). This CDR3 is built from 17 residues. CDR1 and CDR2 (germline): SGHDN, FVKESK. The V and J ends lost 4 bases and 0 bases respectively, with 19 bases between them.

The chain is built from TRBV12-5 and TRBJ2-1, with D perhaps TRBD2 (5 bases). Germline CDR1 reads LGHNT; CDR2 reads FRNRAP. The CDR3 runs to 15 residues. V was clipped by 1 base and J by 3 bases, with 10 bases between them. Here the CDR3 reads CASGLDPGSYNEQFF. The CDR3 coding sequence is TGTGCTAGTGGTTTGGATCCTGGGAGCTACAATGAGCAGTTCTTC.

This rearrangement joins TRBV30 to TRBJ1-1; 7 bases are shared with TRBD1. This CDR3 contains 14 residues. Germline CDR1 and CDR2: GTSNPN and SVGIG (reference sequence). Trimming removed 0 bases from V and 4 bases from J; junction bases left unmatched: 5. The CDR3 DNA reads as TGTGCCTGGAGTGTCGAGGGGGCGAGCACTGAAGCTTTCTTT. It codes for CAWSVEGASTEAFF. The variable domain in full, completed from reference TRBV30 and TRBJ1-1, reads SQTIHQWPATLVQPVGSPLSLECTVEGTSNPNLYWYRQAAGRGLQLLFYSVGIGQISSEVPQNLSASRPQDRQFILSSKKLLLSDSGFYLCAWSVEGASTEAFFGQGTRLTVV.

This clone was recorded a few times. This chain uses TRBV7-8 with TRBJ1-5, with 7 bases identical to TRBD1. The germline V gene encodes CDR1 SGHVS and CDR2 FQNEAQ. Trimming took 3 bases from V and 5 from J; bases not matched to a gene: 7. CDR3 length: 15 amino acids. The CDR3 region is CASSLDRQGYQPQHF. CDR3 coding DNA: TGTGCCAGCAGCTTGGACAGACAGGGATATCAGCCCCAGCATTTT.

This chain uses TRBV5-1 with TRBJ1-2; weak D call: TRBD1 (5 bases). The germline CDR1 and CDR2 sequences are SGHRS and YFSETQ. The CDR3 sequence is 13 residues long. V lost 4 bases and J 3 bases, leaving 10 bases between the germline ends. CDR3 protein: CASSLRQHYGYTF. CDR3 bases: TGCGCCAGCAGCCTTAGACAGCACTATGGCTACACCTTC.

The genes are TRBV18 and TRBJ2-3, with 8 nucleotides matching TRBD2. Germline V gives CDR1 KGHSH, CDR2 LQKENI. With 4 bases clipped from V and 0 bases from J, the junction kept 6 bases outside the gene matches. CDR3 length: 16 amino acids. CDR3 DNA sequence: TGTGCCAGCTCACTGGGGTCTAGCGGGAGCACAGATACGCAGTATTTT. The encoded protein is CASSLGSSGSTDTQYF.

V usage is TRBV9 and J usage is TRBJ2-3; tentative D call: TRBD1 (5 bases). CDR1 and CDR2 from the germline V gene are SGDLS and YYNGEE. V was cut by 3 bases and J by 0 bases, with 11 bases left in between. The length of the CDR3 is 15 residues. CDR3 nucleotide sequence: TGTGCCAGCAGCGCGGAGACAGTGAGCACAGATACGCAGTATTTT. Protein sequence: CASSAETVSTDTQYF.

The rearrangement uses TRBV11-2 and TRBJ2-2; possible D gene TRBD1, 6 bases. Germline V gene lookup returns CDR1 SGHAT and CDR2 FQNNGV. CDR3 length equals 13 residues. V shed 4 bases and J shed 5 bases, with 8 bases lying between them. Written as DNA, the CDR3 is TGTGCCAGCAGCTCACAGGGAACCGGGGAGCTGTTTTTT. This gives the protein CASSSQGTGELFF.